The 8 T cell receptor beta chains listed next were all sequenced from one sample in a study of shared clonotypes between healthy human individuals. This table comes from immunoSEQ multiplex PCR, and its TCRdb copy is limited to in-frame clones, with some not included. The sample comprises around 700,000 clones, about 92% of which are singletons, and 24% rests with the top ten. Cells designated naive CD8 were CD45RO-negative and were positively selected for CCR7, with terminally differentiated effector memory CD45RA+ cells excluded. Sequencing was done on a sample of naive CD8+ T cells sorted from blood. The receptors come from a young man in good health.

The rearrangement uses TRBV13 and TRBJ2-1; 14 positions match TRBD2. After removal of 4 bases from V and 6 bases from J, the junction contained 8 bases not matched to a gene. This CDR3 contains 17 residues. The V gene's germline CDR1 is PRHDT and CDR2 FYEKMQ (reference sequence). The CDR3 nucleotides read TGTGCCAGCAGCTACGGGACTAGCGGGAGAACGGGCAATGAGCAGTTCTTC. This codes for CASSYGTSGRTGNEQFF.

The chain links TRBV7-2 to TRBJ2-1; D is possibly TRBD2 (6 bases). Per germline, CDR1 SGHTA and CDR2 FQGNSA. V dropped 5 bases and J dropped 5 bases, with 13 bases sitting between them. CDR3 length: 14 amino acids. In DNA, the CDR3 is TGTGCCAGCAGCCTCCCGGGACTCCACAATGAGCAGTTCTTC. As protein: CASSLPGLHNEQFF.

This rearrangement joins TRBV5-5 to TRBJ1-1; possibly TRBD1 for D (6 bases). Per germline, CDR1 SGHKS and CDR2 YYEKEE (reference sequence). The CDR3 consists of 17 residues. V lost 5 bases and J 0 bases, leaving 20 bases between the germline ends. For the CDR3, the DNA is TGTGCCAGCAGTCAAATACCGGGCGGACAGTTGAACACTGAAGCTTTCTTT. It is translated as CASSQIPGGQLNTEAFF.

As concerns this clone: Being one base from a much bigger clone, this may be a read error. This same CDR3 is encoded by further DNA sequences in the sample. V usage is TRBV28 and J usage is TRBJ2-1; D not certain. The germline V and J ends were trimmed by 3 bases and 1 base, with 1 base remaining between them. Germline CDR1 and CDR2: MDHEN and SYDVKM. The CDR3 contains 12 residues. CDR3 sequence: CASSLSYNEQFF. CDR3 DNA: TGTGCCAGCAGTTTGTCCTACAATGAGCAGTTCTTC.

The CDR3 DNA follows: TGTGCCAGTAGTATTTCGGGCGGAGGGGGGAACAATGAGCAGTTCTTC. It translates to CASSISGGGGNNEQFF. The rearrangement links TRBV19 to TRBJ2-1; D may correspond to TRBD1 or TRBD2 (6 bases each). V gave up 3 bases and J gave up 5 bases, with 17 bases separating them. CDR1 and CDR2 from the germline V gene are LNHDA and SQIVND (reference sequence). The CDR3 length is 16 residues. Full variable domain (remainder filled in from reference TRBV19 and TRBJ2-1): DGGITQSPKYLFRKEGQNVTLSCEQNLNHDAMYWYRQDPGQGLRLIYYSQIVNDFQKGDIAEGYSVSREKKESFPLTVTSAQKNPTAFYLCASSISGGGGNNEQFFGPGTRLTVL.

The chain has TRBV2 and TRBJ1-2, with D tentatively TRBD1 (6 bases). Deletions cut 5 bases from V and 0 bases from J, with 16 bases between. The CDR3 covers 16 residues. CDR1 is SNHLY and CDR2 is FYNNEI in the germline V gene. CDR3 amino acids: CASSSGRGQANYGYTF. CDR3 sequence (DNA): TGTGCCAGCAGTAGTGGCAGGGGCCAAGCTAACTATGGCTACACCTTC.

The V and J genes are TRBV4-1 and TRBJ2-3; 7 bases match TRBD1. Germline loops: CDR1 MGHRA, CDR2 YSYEKL. The trim removed 4 bases at V and 0 bases at J, leaving 7 bases unmatched. The CDR3 contains 16 residues. CDR3 nucleotide sequence: TGCGCCAGCAGCCGCGAACAGGGGTCTAGCACAGATACGCAGTATTTT. This gives the protein CASSREQGSSTDTQYF.

The rearrangement links TRBV5-1 to TRBJ2-7; D is undetermined. V gave up 3 bases and J gave up 0 bases, with 7 bases separating them. The CDR3 contains 13 residues. Germline V CDR1 and CDR2: SGHRS, YFSETQ. CDR3 region: CASSWNPSYEQYF. CDR3 sequence (DNA): TGCGCCAGCAGCTGGAACCCCTCCTACGAGCAGTACTTC.